This T cell receptor (beta chain) derives from a study of T cell changes during pregnancy in multiple sclerosis. Germline CDR1 is LNHDA and CDR2 is SQIVND (reference sequence). Trimming took off 4 bases at V and 4 bases at J, with 11 bases between the two ends. The CDR3 has 13 residues. Method: immunoSEQ multiplex PCR; TCRdb's copy keeps in-frame clones and lacks some. The sample holds under 80,000 clones, 90% to 95% seen once. The starting material was peripheral blood, obtained in the second trimester of pregnancy. This clonotype was obtained from a female donor with multiple sclerosis, enrolled in a pregnancy study. The chain recombines TRBV19 with TRBJ2-7; maybe TRBD2 (5 bases). The CDR3 DNA follows: TGTGCCAGTAGTACCTCGGGGTGGTACGAGCAGTACTTC. Its translation is CASSTSGWYEQYF.